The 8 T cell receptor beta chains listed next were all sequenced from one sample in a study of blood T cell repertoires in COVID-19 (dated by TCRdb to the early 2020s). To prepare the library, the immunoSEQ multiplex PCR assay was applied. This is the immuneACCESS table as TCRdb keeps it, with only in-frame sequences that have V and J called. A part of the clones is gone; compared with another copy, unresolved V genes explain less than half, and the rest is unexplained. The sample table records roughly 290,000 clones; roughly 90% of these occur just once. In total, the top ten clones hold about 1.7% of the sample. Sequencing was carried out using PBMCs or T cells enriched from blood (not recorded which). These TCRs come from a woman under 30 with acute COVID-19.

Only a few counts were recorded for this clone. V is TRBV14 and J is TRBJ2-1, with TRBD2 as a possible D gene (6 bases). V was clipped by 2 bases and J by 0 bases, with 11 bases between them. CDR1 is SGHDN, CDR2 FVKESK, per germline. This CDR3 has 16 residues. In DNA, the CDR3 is TGTGCCAGCAGCCAACTCGCGGGGAGCTCCTACAATGAGCAGTTCTTC. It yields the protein CASSQLAGSSYNEQFF.

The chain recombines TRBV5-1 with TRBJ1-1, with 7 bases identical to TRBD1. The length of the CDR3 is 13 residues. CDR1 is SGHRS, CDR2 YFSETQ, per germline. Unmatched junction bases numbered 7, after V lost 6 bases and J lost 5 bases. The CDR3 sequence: CASTYTGETEAFF. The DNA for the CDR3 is TGCGCCAGCACCTACACAGGGGAGACTGAAGCTTTCTTT.

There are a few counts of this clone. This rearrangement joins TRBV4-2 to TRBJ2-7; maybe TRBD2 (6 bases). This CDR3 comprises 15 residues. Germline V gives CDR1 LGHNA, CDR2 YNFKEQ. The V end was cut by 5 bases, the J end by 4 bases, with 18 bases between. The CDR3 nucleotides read TGTGCCAGCAGCACGGACTACTCCACCCAATACGAGCAGTACTTC. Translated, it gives CASSTDYSTQYEQYF.

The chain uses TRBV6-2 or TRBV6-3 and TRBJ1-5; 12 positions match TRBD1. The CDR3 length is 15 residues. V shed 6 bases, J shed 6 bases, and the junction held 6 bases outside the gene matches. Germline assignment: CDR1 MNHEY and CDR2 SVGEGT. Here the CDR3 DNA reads TGTGCCAGCAGCAATCGGGACAGGGGGCGTCAGCCCCAGCATTTT. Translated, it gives CASSNRDRGRQPQHF.

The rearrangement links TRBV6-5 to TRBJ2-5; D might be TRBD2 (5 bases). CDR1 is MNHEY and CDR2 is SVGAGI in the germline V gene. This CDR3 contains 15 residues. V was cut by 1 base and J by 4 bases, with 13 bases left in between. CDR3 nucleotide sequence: TGTGCCAGCAGTTACTTGACGGGGAGAGGAGAGACCCAGTACTTC. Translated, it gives CASSYLTGRGETQYF.

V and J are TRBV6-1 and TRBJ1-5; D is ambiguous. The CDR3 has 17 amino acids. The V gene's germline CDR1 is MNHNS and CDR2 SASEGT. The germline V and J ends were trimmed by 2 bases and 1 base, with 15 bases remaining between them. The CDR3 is CASSEWPGRGSNQPQHF. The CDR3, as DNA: TGTGCCAGCAGTGAATGGCCCGGGCGGGGAAGCAATCAGCCCCAGCATTTT.

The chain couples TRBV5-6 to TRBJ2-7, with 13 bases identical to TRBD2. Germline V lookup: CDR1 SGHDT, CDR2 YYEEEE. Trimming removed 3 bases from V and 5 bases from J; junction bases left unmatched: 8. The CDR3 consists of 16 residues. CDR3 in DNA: TGTGCCAGCAGCTCACCGGGACTAGCGGGACCCCACGAGCAGTACTTC. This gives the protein CASSSPGLAGPHEQYF.

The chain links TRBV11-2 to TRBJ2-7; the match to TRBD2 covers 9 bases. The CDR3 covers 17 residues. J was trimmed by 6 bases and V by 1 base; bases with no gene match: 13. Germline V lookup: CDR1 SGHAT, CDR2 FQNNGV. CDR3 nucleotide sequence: TGTGCCAGCAGCTTAGTAGGCCTAGCGGGACTGGGAGGCGAGCAGTACTTC. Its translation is CASSLVGLAGLGGEQYF.